A single sample gave rise to the 32 T cell receptor beta chains below, sequenced in a study of radiation and T cells in renal cell carcinoma. Documented time point: blood 2 weeks post-SBRT. The treatment here: 15 Gy SBRT to primary tumor, nephrectomy 4 weeks later. Sequenced by immunoSEQ multiplex PCR; TCRdb stores in-frame clones only, minus some. The sample records about 49,000 clones, about 80% being singletons. Sequences were derived from blood, sampled from a patient whose treatment included radiotherapy and nephrectomy. All receptors derive from a woman aged 65 to 85 with renal cell carcinoma.

The chain links TRBV6-5 to TRBJ1-5; TRBD1 agrees at 9 bases. The CDR3 totals 15 residues. Looked up from germline, CDR1 is MNHEY and CDR2 is SVGAGI. Trimming took 6 bases from V and 7 from J; bases not matched to a gene: 10. The CDR3 DNA follows: TGTGCCAGCAGCACCACAGGGGGCCCCGACCAGCCCCAGCATTTT. It encodes CASSTTGGPDQPQHF.

The V and J genes are TRBV28 and TRBJ2-7, with a possible D match to TRBD1 (6 bases). Trimming took 5 bases from V and 3 from J, leaving 17 bases between them. Germline-derived CDR1 and CDR2 are MDHEN and SYDVKM. The CDR3 runs 15 residues. The CDR3 region is CASSPFPGVDYEQYF. In DNA, the CDR3 is TGTGCCAGCAGTCCCTTCCCAGGGGTAGACTACGAGCAGTACTTC.

The V call is TRBV7-2, the J call TRBJ1-5; 12 positions agree with TRBD1. The CDR3 runs to 16 residues. Germline V gene sequence: CDR1 SGHTA, CDR2 FQGNSA. J gave up 5 bases and V 3 bases, and 5 bases lay outside the gene matches. CDR3 amino acids: CASSFVGTGGHQPQHF. CDR3 sequence (DNA): TGTGCCAGCAGCTTTGTCGGGACAGGGGGCCATCAGCCCCAGCATTTT.

This chain uses TRBV7-9 with TRBJ2-5; D not certain. V lost 4 bases, J lost 0 bases, and 0 bases lay in between. CDR3 length equals 11 residues. Germline V gene sequence: CDR1 SEHNR, CDR2 FQNEAQ (reference sequence). The CDR3 region has the DNA TGTGCCAGCAGCTACCAAGAGACCCAGTACTTC. Translation gives CASSYQETQYF.

This chain uses TRBV4-1 with TRBJ2-2; 9 bases align to TRBD1. Trimming at V came to 4 bases and at J to 2 bases, leaving 8 bases not matched to a gene. The CDR3 spans 17 residues. The V gene's germline CDR1 is MGHRA and CDR2 YSYEKL. CDR3 in amino acids: CASSLPYRGRNTGELFF. The DNA for the CDR3 is TGCGCCAGCAGCCTCCCCTACAGGGGGCGTAACACCGGGGAGCTGTTTTTT.

The V and J genes are TRBV6-1 and TRBJ1-2, with 7 nucleotides matching TRBD1. The germline CDR1 and CDR2 sequences are MNHNS and SASEGT. The CDR3 covers 16 residues. The J segment lost 4 bases and the V segment lost 4 bases, leaving 12 bases of the junction unmatched. The CDR3 DNA sequence: TGTGCCAGCAGTGTTATTGTAGGGGGCGCGGGCTATGGCTACACCTTC. It yields the protein CASSVIVGGAGYGYTF.

The chain joins TRBV21-1 to TRBJ1-1. TRBV21-1 is a pseudogene segment. The CDR3 is made up of 16 amino acids. CDR3 region: CASSKSTDSRNTEAFF. The DNA of the CDR3 is TGTGCCAGCAGCAAAAGTACGGACTCTCGAAACACTGAAGCTTTCTTT.

This clone was detected only a few times. V is TRBV27 and J is TRBJ2-7; D gene uncertain. Trimming removed 5 bases from V and 4 bases from J, with 15 bases in between. Per germline, CDR1 MNHEY and CDR2 SMNVEV (reference sequence). This CDR3 has 14 amino acids. The CDR3 DNA is TGTGCCAGCAGTCTTTCGGCCGAATATTACGAGCAGTACTTC. Amino acids: CASSLSAEYYEQYF.

The chain couples TRBV7-9 to TRBJ2-5, with 8 bases aligning to TRBD2. Per germline, CDR1 SEHNR and CDR2 FQNEAQ (reference sequence). This CDR3 spans 15 amino acids. V dropped 5 bases and J dropped 4; count of bases not matched to a gene: 9. The CDR3 loop reads CASSPTSGGGETQYF. The CDR3 DNA reads TGTGCCAGCAGCCCCACTAGCGGCGGGGGAGAGACCCAGTACTTC.

The chain combines TRBV7-2 with TRBJ1-1; unclear D gene. V lost 3 bases and J 3 bases, leaving 5 bases between the germline ends. The length of the CDR3 is 12 residues. Germline CDR1 SGHTA, CDR2 FQGNSA. CDR3 nucleotide sequence: TGTGCCAGCAGCTTCGCGGACACTGAAGCTTTCTTT. Its translation: CASSFADTEAFF.

The V and J genes are TRBV14 and TRBJ2-7; D unresolved. The germline gives CDR1 SGHDN, CDR2 FVKESK. Trimming took off 1 base at V and 12 bases at J, with 16 bases between the two ends. This CDR3 spans 13 amino acids. The CDR3 loop reads CASSQGDTPSVYF. The CDR3 DNA sequence: TGTGCCAGCAGCCAAGGAGATACACCTTCTGTGTACTTC.

The rearrangement links TRBV11-2 to TRBJ1-1, with D possibly matching TRBD1 (6 bases). Germline CDR1 SGHAT, CDR2 FQNNGV. The CDR3 is 14 amino acids. Deletions cut 5 bases from V and 1 base from J, with 11 bases between. CDR3 amino acids: CASSIRTANTEAFF. DNA of the CDR3: TGTGCCAGCAGCATCCGGACAGCGAACACTGAAGCTTTCTTT.

This clone was observed a few times. This chain connects TRBV6-5 to TRBJ2-7; 11 nucleotides match TRBD2. This CDR3 contains 15 residues. V dropped 2 bases and J dropped 2; count of bases not matched to a gene: 2. The germline V gene encodes CDR1 MNHEY and CDR2 SVGAGI. The CDR3: CASSYLSGGAYEQYF. DNA for the CDR3: TGTGCCAGCAGTTACCTTAGCGGGGGGGCCTACGAGCAGTACTTC.

The chain has TRBV4-1 and TRBJ2-5; weak D call: TRBD2 (5 bases). The CDR3 is made up of 15 amino acids. Trimming stripped 0 bases from V and 2 bases from J, with 10 bases between. Germline lookup yields CDR1 MGHRA and CDR2 YSYEKL. The DNA for the CDR3 is TGCGCCAGCAGCCAAGAAGGCAGGACTCAAGAGACCCAGTACTTC. This codes for CASSQEGRTQETQYF.

The chain is built from TRBV7-9 and TRBJ2-2; no clear D. Germline lookup yields CDR1 SEHNR and CDR2 FQNEAQ (reference sequence). The CDR3 covers 15 residues. With 5 bases removed from V and 4 bases from J, the gap between germline ends came to 14 bases. CDR3 sequence (DNA): TGTGCCAGCAGCCCCCGCGGCTCCGGCACCGGGGAGCTGTTTTTT. This gives the protein CASSPRGSGTGELFF. The full variable domain, completed using reference TRBV7-9 and TRBJ2-2, is DTGVSQNPRHKITKRGQNVTFRCDPISEHNRLYWYRQTLGQGPEFLTYFQNEAQLEKSRLLSDRFSAERPKGSFSTLEIQRTEQGDSAMYLCASSPRGSGTGELFFGEGSRLTVL.

This clone was observed a few times. The chain carries TRBV6-5 and TRBJ2-3, with D hard to call. Trimming removed 0 bases at V and 0 bases at J, with 10 bases between. CDR3 length equals 16 residues. Germline V gene lookup returns CDR1 MNHEY and CDR2 SVGAGI. CDR3 in amino acids: CASSYSANPSTDTQYF. CDR3 bases: TGTGCCAGCAGTTACTCGGCGAATCCTAGCACAGATACGCAGTATTTT.

This chain joins TRBV25-1 and TRBJ2-5; possible D gene TRBD2, 6 bases. Germline V CDR1 and CDR2: MGHDK, SYGVNS. Trimming removed 4 bases at V and 2 bases at J, with 14 bases between. The CDR3 sequence is 15 residues long. The CDR3: CASSGSGTLQETQYF. CDR3 coding DNA: TGTGCCAGCAGTGGTAGCGGTACGCTGCAAGAGACCCAGTACTTC.

This clone was detected only a few times. The chain employs TRBV10-3 and TRBJ2-2; unclear D gene. This CDR3 spans 12 amino acids. CDR1 and CDR2 from the germline V gene are ENHRY and SYGVKD. Deletions cut 11 bases from V and 8 bases from J, with 15 bases between. CDR3 loop: CASKGMGGELFF. Here the CDR3 DNA reads TGTGCCTCCAAAGGGATGGGGGGGGAGCTGTTTTTT.

This clone is large. The genes are TRBV19 and TRBJ2-7; 11 bases map to TRBD2. Germline assignment: CDR1 LNHDA and CDR2 SQIVND (reference sequence). Trimming at V came to 0 bases and at J to 7 bases, leaving 8 bases not matched to a gene. The CDR3 covers 16 residues. This chain's CDR3 is CASSIEASGRLGEQYF. CDR3 nucleotides: TGTGCCAGTAGTATAGAAGCTAGCGGGAGGTTGGGGGAGCAGTACTTC.

This clone was seen a handful of times. This sequence joins TRBV25-1 and TRBJ2-1, with TRBD2 matching over 10 bases. This CDR3 has 15 residues. Trimming at V came to 2 bases and at J to 6 bases, leaving 4 bases not matched to a gene. The V gene's germline CDR1 is MGHDK and CDR2 SYGVNS. The CDR3 DNA reads TGTGCCAGCAGTGAAACTAGCGGGGTTGGCAATGAGCAGTTCTTC. It encodes CASSETSGVGNEQFF.

The genes are TRBV9 and TRBJ2-7; TRBD2 matches at 10 bases. This CDR3 comprises 15 residues. Germline lookup yields CDR1 SGDLS and CDR2 YYNGEE. V lost 0 bases to trimming and J lost 4 bases; unmatched junction nucleotides: 4. The CDR3 region has the DNA TGTGCCAGCAGCGTAGAGGCTAGCGGGGGATACGAGCAGTACTTC. Amino acid sequence: CASSVEASGGYEQYF. The whole variable domain, filled in from reference TRBV9 and TRBJ2-7, reads DSGVTQTPKHLITATGQRVTLRCSPRSGDLSVYWYQQSLDQGLQFLIQYYNGEERAKGNILERFSAQQFPDLHSELNLSSLELGDSALYFCASSVEASGGYEQYFGPGTRLTVT.

V gene TRBV29-1 combines with J gene TRBJ2-1, with a possible D match to TRBD2 (6 bases). V lost 5 bases, J lost 5 bases, and 10 bases lay in between. Germline V gene lookup returns CDR1 SQVTM and CDR2 ANQGSEA. This CDR3 is 12 amino acids long. CDR3 DNA sequence: TGCAGCGTTACTAGCTTTGACAATGAGCAGTTCTTC. Protein: CSVTSFDNEQFF.

This clone was seen only a few times. The chain joins TRBV30 to TRBJ2-3, with 13 bases identical to TRBD2. The CDR3 sequence is 16 residues long. Unmatched junction bases numbered 5, after V lost 1 base and J lost 4 bases. Germline V gene sequence: CDR1 GTSNPN, CDR2 SVGIG (reference sequence). The CDR3 sequence is CAWSGGLAGWADTQYF. The CDR3 region has the DNA TGTGCCTGGAGTGGGGGACTAGCGGGGTGGGCAGATACGCAGTATTTT. Full variable domain (remainder filled in from reference TRBV30 and TRBJ2-3): SQTIHQWPATLVQPVGSPLSLECTVEGTSNPNLYWYRQAAGRGLQLLFYSVGIGQISSEVPQNLSASRPQDRQFILSSKKLLLSDSGFYLCAWSGGLAGWADTQYFGPGTRLTVL.

This clone was picked up one time. J is TRBJ2-3 and V is TRBV14, with unresolved D. Trimming removed 5 bases from V and 0 bases from J, with 12 bases in between. CDR3 length equals 15 residues. Germline V gene lookup returns CDR1 SGHDN and CDR2 FVKESK. The CDR3 DNA follows: TGTGCCAGCAGCTTTACAGACTCGAGCACAGATACGCAGTATTTT. It encodes CASSFTDSSTDTQYF.

This clone turned up a few times. The chain uses TRBV19 and TRBJ2-6; 7 bases map to TRBD1. Germline-derived CDR1 and CDR2 are LNHDA and SQIVND (reference sequence). The junction had 8 bases not matched to a gene; V was cut back by 3 bases and J by 0 bases. The CDR3 totals 18 residues. The CDR3 sequence: CASSIRDSYLSGANVLTF. For the CDR3, the DNA is TGTGCCAGTAGTATCCGGGACAGTTACCTCTCTGGGGCCAACGTCCTGACTTTC.

The chain has TRBV18 and TRBJ2-5; D not certain. Germline-derived CDR1 and CDR2 are KGHSH and LQKENI. CDR3 length equals 12 residues. V was shortened by 3 bases and J by 5 bases, with 7 bases between the two germline ends. The chain's CDR3 is CASSPASETQYF. Written as DNA, the CDR3 is TGTGCCAGCTCACCGGCAAGTGAGACCCAGTACTTC.

This sequence joins TRBV5-5 and TRBJ2-7; weak D call: TRBD2 (7 bases). The germline gives CDR1 SGHKS, CDR2 YYEKEE (reference sequence). The CDR3 is 15 residues long. The ends were cut back, 3 bases at V and 4 bases at J, with 17 bases in the middle. The CDR3 nucleotides are TGTGCCAGCAGCTGGGGACATGGGAGGGCATACGAGCAGTACTTC. Translated, it gives CASSWGHGRAYEQYF.

The rearrangement links TRBV6-1 to TRBJ2-3; 9 positions agree with TRBD1. The CDR3 has 16 residues. Losses at the gene ends were 0 bases for V and 4 bases for J; bases not matched to a gene: 5. Germline V CDR1 and CDR2: MNHNS, SASEGT. The CDR3 DNA follows: TGTGCCAGCAGTGAAGCGCTGGGACAGGGAGCAGATACGCAGTATTTT. This sequence encodes CASSEALGQGADTQYF.

The chain carries TRBV4-1 and TRBJ2-7, with D perhaps matching TRBD2 (6 bases). V was pared by 1 base and J by 0 bases, with 10 bases between. This CDR3 region has 15 residues. Germline V CDR1 and CDR2: MGHRA, YSYEKL. The CDR3 loop reads CASSQGEAISYEQYF. The CDR3 bases are TGCGCCAGCAGCCAAGGGGAGGCCATCTCCTACGAGCAGTACTTC.

V and J are TRBV11-2 and TRBJ2-2; D possibly corresponds to TRBD1 (6 bases). Trimming cost V 5 bases and J 6 bases, with 19 bases left between them. This CDR3 is built from 16 residues. CDR1 SGHAT and CDR2 FQNNGV come from the germline V gene. The CDR3 region has the DNA TGTGCCAGCAGCCTGATGGGGGACATCCGGGCCGGGGAGCTGTTTTTT. Encoded protein: CASSLMGDIRAGELFF.

The chain joins TRBV7-9 to TRBJ1-1, with a tentative D call TRBD1 (6 bases). Germline-derived CDR1 and CDR2 are SEHNR and FQNEAQ (reference sequence). This CDR3 is built from 16 residues. Trimming removed 6 bases from V and 1 base from J, with 18 bases in between. CDR3 sequence reads: CASRGGRSTTNTEAFF. DNA of the CDR3: TGTGCCAGCAGAGGGGGGAGGTCGACGACGAACACTGAAGCTTTCTTT.

The chain recombines TRBV21-1 with TRBJ2-7; TRBD1 reflects the table's D call only, with no check against the DNA. TRBV21-1 is a documented pseudogene. The CDR3 contains 15 residues. CDR3 sequence: CASSKTLHRGDEQYF. For the CDR3, the DNA is TGTGCCAGCAGCAAAACCCTCCACAGGGGGGACGAGCAGTACTTC.